The next 28 T cell receptor beta chains were all read from a single sample in a study of blood T cell repertoires in COVID-19. Here immunoSEQ multiplex PCR was the method, and the copy in TCRdb shows in-frame clones only, minus some. Of a few hundred thousand clones in the sample, 85% were seen once. Sequenced input: PBMCs or T cells enriched from blood (not recorded which). The receptor set was obtained from a woman aged 45 to 65 who had recovered from COVID-19.

This chain joins TRBV7-2 and TRBJ1-2; 7 positions agree with TRBD1. The germline CDR1 and CDR2 sequences are SGHTA and FQGNSA. CDR3 length: 16 amino acids. The trim removed 5 bases at V and 4 bases at J, leaving 13 bases unmatched. Here the CDR3 DNA reads TGTGCCAGCAGCAAAGGGGGCGGACAACAAGGCTATGGCTACACCTTC. Its translation: CASSKGGGQQGYGYTF.

The chain recombines TRBV5-6 with TRBJ1-1, with 9 bases identical to TRBD1. The CDR3 has 16 residues. The V gene end was trimmed by 3 bases and the J gene end by 5 bases; junction bases not matched to a gene: 11. Germline V gene lookup returns CDR1 SGHDT and CDR2 YYEEEE. CDR3: CASSWGQGGIATEAFF. The CDR3 nucleotides read TGTGCCAGCAGCTGGGGACAGGGTGGGATCGCGACTGAAGCTTTCTTT.

The chain couples TRBV28 to TRBJ1-2, with no clear D. The V end was cut by 2 bases, the J end by 7 bases, with 17 bases between. There are 15 residues in the CDR3. Germline CDR1 MDHEN, CDR2 SYDVKM. The CDR3 DNA reads as TGTGCCAGCAGTTTAAAGTCTCTCCGGGTCCGTGGCTACACCTTC. Amino acid sequence: CASSLKSLRVRGYTF.

This chain joins TRBV27 and TRBJ2-5; TRBD2 agrees at 8 bases. Germline values: CDR1 MNHEY, CDR2 SMNVEV (reference sequence). With V trimmed by 3 bases and J by 1 base, 16 bases remained unmatched. The CDR3 consists of 19 residues. The CDR3 is CASSFPGGAGAPVQETQYF. The CDR3 region has the DNA TGTGCCAGCAGTTTTCCCGGGGGGGCGGGGGCCCCCGTCCAAGAGACCCAGTACTTC.

With respect to this clone: Other DNA sequences in the same sample also yield this CDR3. The V gene is TRBV5-1, the J gene TRBJ1-4; D is possibly TRBD1 (5 bases). Germline CDR1 SGHRS, CDR2 YFSETQ. The V end was cut by 2 bases, the J end by 3 bases, with 8 bases between. The CDR3 spans 14 residues. CDR3 in DNA: TGCGCCAGCAGCTTAGGACAAGCTAATGAAAAACTGTTTTTT. This gives the protein CASSLGQANEKLFF.

This clone was seen only once. V usage is TRBV9 and J usage is TRBJ1-4; 8 positions match TRBD1. The germline V gene encodes CDR1 SGDLS and CDR2 YYNGEE. The CDR3 runs to 15 residues. The J segment lost 6 bases and the V segment lost 4 bases, leaving 8 bases of the junction unmatched. Written as DNA, the CDR3 is TGTGCCAGCAGCACCCGGACAGGGAAACATGAAAAACTGTTTTTT. It codes for CASSTRTGKHEKLFF.

DNA of the CDR3: TGTGCCAGTAGTATATATAGGAACACTGAAGCTTTCTTT. It translates to CASSIYRNTEAFF. This chain connects TRBV19 to TRBJ1-1; no clear D gene. This CDR3 spans 13 amino acids. Germline V gene lookup returns CDR1 LNHDA and CDR2 SQIVND (reference sequence). V dropped 2 bases and J dropped 1 base, with 5 bases sitting between them.

The rearrangement joins TRBV10-1 to TRBJ2-5; the D gene is possibly TRBD1 (5 bases). With 0 bases removed from V and 5 bases from J, the gap between germline ends came to 13 bases. This CDR3 is built from 15 residues. Germline V lookup: CDR1 WNHNN, CDR2 SYGVQD (reference sequence). The chain's CDR3 is CASSESGRQWETQYF. DNA of the CDR3: TGCGCCAGCAGTGAGTCGGGAAGACAGTGGGAGACCCAGTACTTC.

V and J are TRBV7-8 and TRBJ1-6; D is uncertain. This CDR3 spans 13 amino acids. The ends were cut back, 1 base at V and 7 bases at J, with 5 bases in the middle. From germline, CDR1 is SGHVS and CDR2 FQNEAQ. The CDR3 bases are TGTGCCAGCAGCTTAGGCCGGAATTCACCCCTCCACTTT. It is translated as CASSLGRNSPLHF.

The rearrangement uses TRBV27 and TRBJ2-7, with D possibly being TRBD1 (5 bases). The germline V gene has CDR1 MNHEY and CDR2 SMNVEV (reference sequence). Trimming took 2 bases from V and 0 from J, leaving 8 bases between them. This CDR3 has 14 amino acids. The CDR3 reads CASSLQGYSYEQYF. The CDR3 DNA reads TGTGCCAGCAGTTTACAGGGCTACTCCTACGAGCAGTACTTC.

V usage is TRBV28 and J usage is TRBJ1-2; no firm D call. Germline CDR1 is MDHEN and CDR2 is SYDVKM. V was shortened by 4 bases and J by 5 bases, with 14 bases between the two germline ends. CDR3 length equals 14 residues. CDR3 amino acids: CASSSADGLYGYTF. The CDR3 DNA is TGTGCCAGCAGTTCCGCGGATGGTTTGTATGGCTACACCTTC.

In its sample, this clone was seen once. The chain uses TRBV19 and TRBJ2-7; 7 bases align to TRBD1. Unmatched junction bases numbered 6, after V lost 5 bases and J lost 2 bases. CDR3 length: 14 residues. CDR1 LNHDA and CDR2 SQIVND come from the germline V gene (reference sequence). CDR3 residues: CASSQNRGPYEQYF. The CDR3 DNA follows: TGTGCCAGTAGTCAGAACAGGGGACCCTACGAGCAGTACTTC.

The V gene is TRBV6-5, the J gene TRBJ1-3; a weak D match, TRBD1 (6 bases). The CDR3 is 15 amino acids. V lost 5 bases, J lost 0 bases, and 11 bases lay in between. Germline V gives CDR1 MNHEY, CDR2 SVGAGI. In DNA form, the CDR3 reads TGTGCCAGCAGTAGAGGACAGCCCTCTGGAAACACCATATATTTT. It specifies CASSRGQPSGNTIYF.

This clone was counted a single time. In DNA, the CDR3 is TGTGCCAGCTCACCACCTAGCGGGAGTGGTGAGCAGTTCTTC. Residues: CASSPPSGSGEQFF. The chain couples TRBV18 to TRBJ2-1, with 9 nucleotides matching TRBD2. In germline, CDR1 is KGHSH, CDR2 LQKENI. CDR3 length: 14 residues. Germline trimming cut 0 bases from V and 9 bases from J; bases unmatched to any gene: 3.

This clone was detected once. The rearrangement joins TRBV7-9 to TRBJ2-1; D gene ambiguous. This CDR3 spans 14 amino acids. Germline V CDR1 and CDR2: SEHNR, FQNEAQ (reference sequence). Trimming left V 3 bases short and J 7 bases short, with 13 bases between. The CDR3 nucleotides read TGTGCCAGCAGCTTCGCTGGGTTGAGGAATGAGCAGTTCTTC. This gives the protein CASSFAGLRNEQFF. Filled out from reference TRBV7-9 and TRBJ2-1, the complete variable domain reads DTGVSQNPRHKITKRGQNVTFRCDPISEHNRLYWYRQTLGQGPEFLTYFQNEAQLEKSRLLSDRFSAERPKGSFSTLEIQRTEQGDSAMYLCASSFAGLRNEQFFGPGTRLTVL.

The V call is TRBV5-1, the J call TRBJ1-1; 10 bases align to TRBD1. J gave up 5 bases and V 4 bases, and 5 bases lay outside the gene matches. The CDR3 runs to 14 residues. Looked up from germline, CDR1 is SGHRS and CDR2 is YFSETQ. The DNA for the CDR3 is TGCGCCAGCAGCCTGGGACAGGGGAGGACTGAAGCTTTCTTT. Protein sequence: CASSLGQGRTEAFF.

CDR3 in DNA: TGTGCCACCAGTGAATCAACAGGGGGCGATACGCAGTATTTT. This sequence encodes CATSESTGGDTQYF. The chain recombines TRBV24-1 with TRBJ2-3; 9 nucleotides line up with TRBD1. Germline CDR1 and CDR2: KGHDR and SFDVKD. J lost 6 bases, V lost 4 bases, and 4 bases had no gene match. This CDR3 is built from 14 residues.

CDR3 protein: CASRPDNSNQPQHF. CDR3 nucleotides: TGTGCCAGCAGGCCAGACAATAGCAATCAGCCCCAGCATTTT. The V gene is TRBV7-3, the J gene TRBJ1-5; D uncertain. Germline values: CDR1 SGHTA, CDR2 FQGTGA. The V end was cut by 6 bases, the J end by 0 bases, with 9 bases between. The CDR3 extends over 14 amino acids.

V gene TRBV30 combines with J gene TRBJ2-3; TRBD2 agrees at 9 bases. The CDR3 is 13 amino acids. Germline lookup yields CDR1 GTSNPN and CDR2 SVGIG (reference sequence). V trimming: 4 bases; J trimming: 4 bases; junction bases outside the gene matches: 3. CDR3 in amino acids: CAWTSGVPDTQYF. The CDR3 nucleotides read TGTGCCTGGACTAGCGGGGTTCCAGATACGCAGTATTTT. Full variable domain (rest looked up from reference TRBV30 and TRBJ2-3): SQTIHQWPATLVQPVGSPLSLECTVEGTSNPNLYWYRQAAGRGLQLLFYSVGIGQISSEVPQNLSASRPQDRQFILSSKKLLLSDSGFYLCAWTSGVPDTQYFGPGTRLTVL.

The CDR3 reads CASSSVSGTGGTGELFF. The CDR3 DNA follows: TGTGCCAGCAGCTCGGTCTCCGGGACAGGGGGAACCGGGGAGCTGTTTTTT. The chain links TRBV7-2 to TRBJ2-2; 11 positions agree with TRBD1. CDR1 and CDR2 from the germline V gene are SGHTA and FQGNSA. The CDR3 is made up of 17 amino acids. After removal of 4 bases from V and 5 bases from J, the junction contained 9 bases not matched to a gene.

This clone came up once. CDR3 in amino acids: CASSETGQGPEAFF. As DNA, the CDR3 is TGTGCCAGCAGTGAAACGGGACAGGGGCCTGAAGCTTTCTTT. The chain carries TRBV6-1 and TRBJ1-1; 10 bases align to TRBD1. The CDR3 length is 14 residues. In germline, CDR1 is MNHNS, CDR2 SASEGT. The trim removed 2 bases at V and 6 bases at J, leaving 3 bases unmatched.

The rearrangement joins TRBV5-5 to TRBJ2-3; the D is unclear. V was cut by 0 bases and J by 1 base, with 9 bases left in between. CDR3 length: 15 residues. Germline V gene sequence: CDR1 SGHKS, CDR2 YYEKEE (reference sequence). The CDR3 nucleotides read TGTGCCAGCAGCTTGGCCGAGCTGGGCACAGATACGCAGTATTTT. Residues: CASSLAELGTDTQYF.

V and J are TRBV18 and TRBJ1-1, with 11 bases matching TRBD1. V was clipped by 6 bases and J by 1 base; unmatched bases: 4. Per the germline V gene, CDR1 is KGHSH and CDR2 is LQKENI. This CDR3 is built from 15 residues. As DNA, the CDR3 is TGTGCCAGCTCCCTCGGGACAGGGGGGAACACTGAAGCTTTCTTT. Encoded protein: CASSLGTGGNTEAFF.

V gene TRBV19 combines with J gene TRBJ1-2; 12 positions match TRBD1. The CDR3 extends over 14 amino acids. Trimming took 6 bases from V and 6 from J; bases not matched to a gene: 5. Looked up from germline, CDR1 is LNHDA and CDR2 is SQIVND (reference sequence). CDR3 in DNA: TGTGCCAGTAGGCCGGGACAGGGGGCGAATGGCTACACCTTC. It translates to CASRPGQGANGYTF.

CDR3 nucleotides: TGTGCCAGCAGGGCCGCGGCCAACACCGGGGAGCTGTTTTTT. Translated: CASRAAANTGELFF. The gene calls are TRBV7-6 and TRBJ2-2; D not resolved. The germline CDR1 and CDR2 sequences are SGHVS and FNYEAQ. The CDR3 is 14 residues long. Trimming removed 6 bases at V and 2 bases at J, with 10 bases between.

The chain employs TRBV27 and TRBJ1-5, with TRBD1 matching over 7 bases. This CDR3 comprises 14 residues. The V gene's germline CDR1 is MNHEY and CDR2 SMNVEV (reference sequence). The junction had 8 bases not matched to a gene; V was cut back by 5 bases and J by 7 bases. Here the CDR3 DNA reads TGTGCCAGCAGTCCCGGACAGGCATGGCAGCCCCAGCATTTT. Translation: CASSPGQAWQPQHF.

The chain has TRBV6-5 and TRBJ2-1; perhaps TRBD2 as D (6 bases). CDR3 length: 13 amino acids. The V gene lost 2 bases and the J gene lost 12 bases, with 14 bases spanning the gap. The germline V gene encodes CDR1 MNHEY and CDR2 SVGAGI. CDR3 region: CASSYGKAGPQFF. As DNA, the CDR3 is TGTGCCAGCAGTTACGGAAAAGCGGGCCCGCAGTTCTTC.

This chain connects TRBV28 to TRBJ1-5, with D tentatively TRBD1 (5 bases). V lost 5 bases and J 6 bases, leaving 17 bases between the germline ends. The CDR3 has 15 residues. Per the germline V gene, CDR1 is MDHEN and CDR2 is SYDVKM. The CDR3 sequence is CASSPQGIWSQPQHF. Written as DNA, the CDR3 is TGTGCCAGCAGTCCTCAGGGTATTTGGAGTCAGCCCCAGCATTTT.